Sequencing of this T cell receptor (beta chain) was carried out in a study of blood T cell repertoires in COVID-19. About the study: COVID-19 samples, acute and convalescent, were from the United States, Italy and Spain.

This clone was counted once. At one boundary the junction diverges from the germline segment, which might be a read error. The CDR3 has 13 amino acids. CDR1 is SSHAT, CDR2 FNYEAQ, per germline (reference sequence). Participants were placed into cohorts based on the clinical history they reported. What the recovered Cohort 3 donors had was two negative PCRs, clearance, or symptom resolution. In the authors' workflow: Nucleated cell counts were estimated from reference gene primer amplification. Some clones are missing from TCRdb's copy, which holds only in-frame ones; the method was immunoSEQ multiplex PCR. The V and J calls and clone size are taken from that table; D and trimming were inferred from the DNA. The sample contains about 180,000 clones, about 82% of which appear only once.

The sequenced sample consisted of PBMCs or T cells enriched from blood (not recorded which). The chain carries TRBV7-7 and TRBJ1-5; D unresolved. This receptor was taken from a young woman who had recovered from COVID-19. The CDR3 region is CASSLERGQPQHF. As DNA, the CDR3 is TGTGCTAGCAGCTTAGAACGAGGTCAGCCCCAGCATTTT.